Listed below are T cell receptor beta chains from one sample, sequenced in a study of T cells in Graves' hyperthyroidism and ophthalmopathy. Each CDR3 protein gets one entry after TCRdb re-called the multiplex PCR reads with MiXCR. The sample consists of 350,000 to 500,000 distinct CDR3 sequences, approximately 14% of them appearing once. The sample comprised blood. These receptors were taken from a woman between 18 and 29 years old with Graves' hyperthyroidism. Both conserved end residues are part of each CDR3. A D gene is named only where the DNA matches it firmly. Rows may omit the clone size; those that give it use once, few, many or a size class.

j_call v_call clone_size d_call cdr3_length cdr3_aa cdr3_nt
TRBJ2-7 TRBV29-1 NA TRBD2 13 CSVDTIGRNEQYF TGCAGCGTCGACACGATCGGGAGGAACGAGCAGTACTTC
TRBJ1-6 TRBV9 many TRBD1 14 CASRGDREGSPLHF TGTGCCAGCAGAGGAGACAGGGAGGGTTCACCCCTCCACTTT
TRBJ2-3 TRBV2 few TRBD2 15 CASSEGVAGTDTQYF TGTGCCAGCAGTGAAGGGGTAGCGGGAACAGATACGCAGTATTTT
TRBJ1-2 TRBV20-1 NA NA 16 CSARDPGMALNYGYTF TGCAGTGCTAGAGACCCTGGGATGGCCCTAAACTATGGCTACACCTTC
TRBJ2-7 TRBV10-3 many NA 13 CAISYDYTREQYF TGTGCCATCAGTTACGACTATACGAGGGAGCAGTACTTC
TRBJ1-1 TRBV12-3/TRBV12-4 many TRBD1 14 CASSSRQGRTEAFF TGTGCCAGCAGTTCCCGACAGGGGAGGACTGAAGCTTTCTTT
TRBJ1-2 TRBV28 NA NA 12 CASNRAHYGYTF TGTGCCAGCAACCGGGCCCACTATGGCTACACCTTC
TRBJ1-1 TRBV30 many NA 13 CAWSRALDTEAFF TGTGCCTGGAGCCGGGCCCTCGACACTGAAGCTTTCTTT
TRBJ1-1 TRBV25-1 few NA 13 CASSGKGNTEAFF TGTGCCAGCAGTGGGAAGGGGAACACTGAAGCTTTCTTT
TRBJ2-3 TRBV24-1 many TRBD2 17 CATSDPGLAGSTDTQYF TGTGCCACCAGTGACCCCGGGCTAGCGGGCAGCACAGATACGCAGTATTTT
TRBJ1-1 TRBV5-1 NA NA 14 CASSFWGEGTEAFF TGCGCCAGCAGCTTCTGGGGGGAAGGGACTGAAGCTTTCTTT
TRBJ2-5 TRBV18 many NA 14 CASSLLRTEETQYF TGTGCCAGCTCACTTCTCCGGACAGAAGAGACCCAGTACTTC
TRBJ2-1 TRBV9 many TRBD2 16 CASSGASGRASDEQFF TGTGCCAGCAGCGGCGCGAGCGGGAGGGCCTCGGATGAGCAGTTCTTC
TRBJ2-5 TRBV28 many TRBD2 15 CASSFFRGGQETQYF TGTGCCAGCAGTTTCTTTCGGGGGGGCCAAGAGACCCAGTACTTC
TRBJ2-7 TRBV29-1 NA NA 11 CSVETSYEQYF TGCAGCGTTGAAACCTCCTACGAGCAGTACTTC
TRBJ1-5 TRBV6-1 many NA 16 CASSDFPGRPNQPQHF TGTGCCAGCAGTGATTTCCCAGGACGGCCCAATCAGCCCCAGCATTTT
TRBJ1-1 TRBV25-1 NA NA 13 CASSRPGATEAFF TGTGCCAGCAGTCGACCAGGGGCAACTGAAGCTTTCTTT
TRBJ1-2 TRBV28 many NA 15 CASSLIAGDNYGYTF TGTGCCAGCAGTTTAATTGCAGGGGATAACTATGGCTACACCTTC
TRBJ1-4 TRBV5-4 once TRBD1 14 CASSTGAANEKLFF TGTGCCAGCAGTACAGGGGCCGCAAATGAAAAACTGTTTTTT
TRBJ1-5 TRBV6-2/TRBV6-3 many TRBD1 15 CASRTTGGESQPQHF TGTGCCAGCAGAACTACAGGGGGCGAATCCCAGCCCCAGCATTTT
TRBJ1-1 TRBV5-1 NA TRBD1 14 CASRRGQMNTEAFF TGCGCCAGCAGACGGGGACAGATGAACACTGAAGCTTTCTTT
TRBJ2-7 TRBV7-2 many TRBD1 14 CASSLRQGDGEQYF TGTGCCAGCAGCTTACGTCAGGGGGACGGCGAGCAGTACTTC
TRBJ2-3 TRBV20-1 many TRBD2 14 CSAVSGTRVDTQYF TGCAGTGCTGTCTCCGGGACTAGAGTCGATACGCAGTATTTT
TRBJ2-7 TRBV6-1 NA NA 12 CASITGDNEQYF TGTGCCAGCATCACGGGGGATAACGAGCAGTACTTC
TRBJ1-2 TRBV29-1 NA NA 12 CSVEARGYGYTF TGCAGCGTTGAGGCCAGGGGCTATGGCTACACCTTC
TRBJ2-7 TRBV20-1 NA NA 13 CSATGTPVGEQYF TGCAGTGCAACCGGGACCCCGGTGGGCGAGCAGTACTTC
TRBJ2-7 TRBV20-1 NA NA 14 CSASRSGSSYEQYF TGCAGTGCTAGTCGGAGCGGTAGCTCCTACGAGCAGTACTTC
TRBJ2-1 TRBV24-1 NA TRBD2 16 CATSDVPSGTHNEQFF TGTGCCACCAGTGATGTCCCTAGCGGGACCCACAATGAGCAGTTCTTC
TRBJ1-2 TRBV6-1 many NA 13 CASSEAGVDGYTF TGTGCCAGCAGTGAGGCAGGGGTAGATGGCTACACCTTC
TRBJ2-6 TRBV5-1 NA NA 16 CASSRDGIPGANVLTF TGCGCCAGCAGCCGGGACGGCATACCTGGGGCCAACGTCCTGACTTTC
TRBJ1-1 TRBV19 NA NA 14 CASMKQGWDTEAFF TGTGCCAGTATGAAACAGGGATGGGACACTGAAGCTTTCTTT
TRBJ2-5 TRBV4-1 NA NA 18 CASSQDPGPAGLKWTQYF TGCGCCAGCAGCCAAGACCCTGGTCCTGCAGGATTGAAATGGACCCAGTACTTC
TRBJ1-5 TRBV28 NA NA 15 CASTIPGGRRQPQHF TGTGCCAGCACCATACCCGGGGGTCGGAGACAGCCCCAGCATTTT
TRBJ2-7 TRBV7-3 many TRBD1 13 CASSATGGREQYF TGTGCCAGCAGCGCGACAGGGGGAAGGGAGCAGTACTTC
TRBJ1-1 TRBV3-1 NA NA 16 CASSQELYGLGAVAFF TGTGCCAGCAGCCAAGAGTTATATGGGTTGGGGGCGGTGGCTTTCTTT
TRBJ1-5 TRBV12-3/TRBV12-4 many NA 13 CASTLGRNQPQHF TGTGCCAGCACCTTGGGGCGCAATCAGCCCCAGCATTTT
TRBJ2-1 TRBV11-1 many TRBD1 15 CASTNRMTGYNEQFF TGTGCCAGCACCAACCGAATGACAGGGTACAATGAGCAGTTCTTC
TRBJ2-7 TRBV7-9 many TRBD1 15 CASSRTGALSYEQYF TGTGCCAGCAGCCGGACAGGGGCACTTTCCTACGAGCAGTACTTC
TRBJ2-1 TRBV19 NA NA 15 CASSTPVSRYNEQFF TGTGCCAGTAGTACTCCTGTAAGCCGTTACAATGAGCAGTTCTTC
TRBJ1-2 TRBV5-1 NA NA 15 CASSFGTQRSYGYTF TGCGCCAGCAGCTTTGGGACACAAAGAAGCTATGGCTACACCTTC
TRBJ1-2 TRBV28 NA NA 14 CASRGGGRVDGYTF TGTGCCAGCAGAGGGGGAGGGCGCGTGGATGGCTACACCTTC
TRBJ1-6 TRBV12-3/TRBV12-4 many TRBD1 14 CASSSGTGASPLHF TGTGCCAGCAGTTCCGGGACAGGGGCTTCACCCCTCCACTTT
TRBJ1-2 TRBV28 NA NA 11 CASRSANGYTF TGTGCCAGCCGATCGGCCAATGGCTACACCTTC
TRBJ2-7 TRBV25-1 NA NA 14 CASSEWTNGDEQYF TGTGCCAGCAGTGAATGGACAAACGGGGACGAGCAGTACTTC
TRBJ2-1 TRBV6-1 few NA 13 CASSEARGGEQFF TGTGCCAGCAGTGAAGCAAGGGGGGGTGAGCAGTTCTTC
TRBJ2-7 TRBV6-1 few NA 15 CASSSDSGSSYEQYF TGTGCCAGCAGCTCGGACAGTGGGAGCTCCTACGAGCAGTACTTC
TRBJ2-1 TRBV11-2 NA TRBD2 15 CASSLVGLANNEQFF TGTGCCAGCAGCTTGGTGGGACTAGCGAATAATGAGCAGTTCTTC
TRBJ2-7 TRBV7-2 many NA 14 CASSFSRGRNEQYF TGTGCCAGCAGCTTCTCGCGGGGAAGGAACGAGCAGTACTTC
TRBJ2-1 TRBV6-2/TRBV6-3 many NA 15 CASTSGRGSYNEQFF TGTGCCAGCACCTCGGGACGGGGCTCCTACAATGAGCAGTTCTTC
TRBJ2-7 TRBV7-9 NA TRBD1 14 CASSPGQGLGEQYF TGTGCCAGCAGCCCTGGACAGGGTCTTGGCGAGCAGTACTTC
TRBJ1-1 TRBV10-2 few NA 11 CASSVGVEAFF TGCGCCAGCAGTGTTGGCGTTGAAGCTTTCTTT